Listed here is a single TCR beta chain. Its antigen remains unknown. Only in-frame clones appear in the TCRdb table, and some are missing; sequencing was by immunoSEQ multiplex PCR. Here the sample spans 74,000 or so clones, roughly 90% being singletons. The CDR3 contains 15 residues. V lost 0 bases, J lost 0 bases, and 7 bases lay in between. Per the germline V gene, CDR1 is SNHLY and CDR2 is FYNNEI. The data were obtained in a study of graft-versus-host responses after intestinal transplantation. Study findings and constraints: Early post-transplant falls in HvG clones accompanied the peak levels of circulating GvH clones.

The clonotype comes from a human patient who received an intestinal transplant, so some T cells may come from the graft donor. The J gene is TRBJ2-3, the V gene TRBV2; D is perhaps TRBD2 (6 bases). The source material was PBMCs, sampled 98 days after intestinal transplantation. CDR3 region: CASSEAGTSTDTQYF. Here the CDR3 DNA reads TGTGCCAGCAGTGAAGCGGGGACTAGCACAGATACGCAGTATTTT.